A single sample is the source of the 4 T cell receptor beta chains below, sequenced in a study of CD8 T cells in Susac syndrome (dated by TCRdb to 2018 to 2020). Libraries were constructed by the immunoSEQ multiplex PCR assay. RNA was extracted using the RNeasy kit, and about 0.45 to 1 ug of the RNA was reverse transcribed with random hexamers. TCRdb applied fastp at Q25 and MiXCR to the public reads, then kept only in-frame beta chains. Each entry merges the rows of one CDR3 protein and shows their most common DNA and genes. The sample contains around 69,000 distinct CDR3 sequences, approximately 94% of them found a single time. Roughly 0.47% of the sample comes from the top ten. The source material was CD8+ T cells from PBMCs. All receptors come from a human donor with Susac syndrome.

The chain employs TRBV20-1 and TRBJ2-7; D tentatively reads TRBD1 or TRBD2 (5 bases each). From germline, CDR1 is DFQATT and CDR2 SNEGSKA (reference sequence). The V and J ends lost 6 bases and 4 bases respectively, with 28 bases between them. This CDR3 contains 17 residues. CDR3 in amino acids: CSALDPKSPGPYYEQYF. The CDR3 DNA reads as TGCAGTGCCCTGGACCCCAAGAGCCCGGGACCCTATTACGAGCAGTACTTC.

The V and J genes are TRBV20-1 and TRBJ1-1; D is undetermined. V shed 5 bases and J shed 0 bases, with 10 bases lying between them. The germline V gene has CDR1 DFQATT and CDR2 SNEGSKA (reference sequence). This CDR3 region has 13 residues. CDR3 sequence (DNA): TGCAGTGCTCCTCAGGAATTGAACACTGAAGCTTTCTTT. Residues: CSAPQELNTEAFF.

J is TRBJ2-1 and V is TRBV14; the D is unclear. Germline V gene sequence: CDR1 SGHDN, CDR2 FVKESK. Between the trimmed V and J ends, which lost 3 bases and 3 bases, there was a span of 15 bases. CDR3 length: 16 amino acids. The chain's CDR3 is CASSHPQGPFYNEQFF. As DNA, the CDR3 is TGTGCCAGCAGCCACCCCCAAGGACCCTTCTACAATGAGCAGTTCTTC. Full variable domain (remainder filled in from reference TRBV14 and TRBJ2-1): EAGVTQFPSHSVIEKGQTVTLRCDPISGHDNLYWYRRVMGKEIKFLLHFVKESKQDESGMPNNRFLAERTGGTYSTLKVQPAELEDSGVYFCASSHPQGPFYNEQFFGPGTRLTVL.

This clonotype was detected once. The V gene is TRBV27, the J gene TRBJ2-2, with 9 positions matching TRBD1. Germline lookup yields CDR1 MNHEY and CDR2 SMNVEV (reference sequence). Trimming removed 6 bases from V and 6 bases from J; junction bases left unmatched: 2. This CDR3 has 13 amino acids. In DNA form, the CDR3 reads TGTGCCAGCAGACAGGGGGCCCCCGGGGAGCTGTTTTTT. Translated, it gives CASRQGAPGELFF.